This T cell receptor beta chain was identified during a study of blood T cell repertoires in COVID-19. The overall study: Samples of COVID-19 (acute and convalescent) were obtained from the United States, Italy and Spain. T cells, B-cell-depleted T cells, or PBMCs provided the cDNA or gDNA that served as material.

Trimming cost V 1 base and J 0 bases, with 8 bases left between them. The CDR3 is made up of 16 amino acids. Germline loops: CDR1 SGHDT, CDR2 YYEEEE. In the authors' methods: Estimation of nucleated cell counts relied on the amplification of reference gene primers. Measured with immunoSEQ multiplex PCR; TCRdb has only the in-frame clones, and not every one. V and J calls and clone size are given by that table; D and trimming were obtained from the DNA. The sample lists roughly 74,000 clones, 70% to 90% seen once, with 1.9% in the top ten. The sequenced material came from peripheral blood. The receptor comes from an elderly woman with active or convalescent COVID-19. The chain links TRBV5-6 to TRBJ1-6, with D perhaps TRBD1 (6 bases). In nucleotides, the CDR3 is TGTGCCAGCAGCTTGTCAGGGGTCTCCTATAATTCACCCCTCCACTTT. As protein: CASSLSGVSYNSPLHF.